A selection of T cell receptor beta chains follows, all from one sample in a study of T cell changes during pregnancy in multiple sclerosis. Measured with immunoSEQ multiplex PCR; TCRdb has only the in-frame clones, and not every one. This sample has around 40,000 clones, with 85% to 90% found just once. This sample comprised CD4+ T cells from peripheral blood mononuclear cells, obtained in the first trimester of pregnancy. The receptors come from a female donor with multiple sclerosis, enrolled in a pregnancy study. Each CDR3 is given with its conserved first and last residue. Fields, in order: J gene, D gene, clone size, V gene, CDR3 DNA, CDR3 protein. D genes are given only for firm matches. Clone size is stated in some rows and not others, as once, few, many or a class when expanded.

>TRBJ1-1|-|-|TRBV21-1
TGTGCCAGCAGCAAAGTCGGCGGAAAGAGAACTGAAGCTTTCTTT
CASSKVGGKRTEAFF
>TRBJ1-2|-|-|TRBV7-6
TGTGCCAGTTTGGAGTTACAGGGCTTATGTTGGTATGGCTACACCTTC
CASLELQGLCWYGYTF
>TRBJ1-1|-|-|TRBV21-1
TGTGCCAGCCTTCGGGGGAGGGGCTGGGATACTGAAGCTTTCTTT
CASLRGRGWDTEAFF
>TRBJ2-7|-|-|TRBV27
TGTGCCAGCAGTTACGGGACTCCCGTCGGCGAGCAGTACTTC
CASSYGTPVGEQYF
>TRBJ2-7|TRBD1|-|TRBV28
TGTGCCAGCAGTAAGGGACAGGTCCCCTACGAGCAGTACTTC
CASSKGQVPYEQYF
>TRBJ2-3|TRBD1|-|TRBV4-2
TGTGCCAGCAGCCAACGGACAGGGGTTTATGCAGATACGCAGTATTTT
CASSQRTGVYADTQYF
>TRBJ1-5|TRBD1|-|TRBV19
TGTGCCAGTAGTATACCGGGACAGCCTAATCAGCCCCAGCATTTT
CASSIPGQPNQPQHF
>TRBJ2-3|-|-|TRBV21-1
TGTGCCAAACGGAAATGGGGCATTGGGTGCACAGATACGCAGTATTTT
CAKRKWGIGCTDTQYF
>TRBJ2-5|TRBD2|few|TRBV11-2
TGTGCCAGCAGCCCGAGGACTAGCACCCAGGGAGAAGAGACCCAGTACTTC
CASSPRTSTQGEETQYF
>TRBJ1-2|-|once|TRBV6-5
TGTGCCACCTCCAGGGCTAAACAGGGATCTGGCTACACCTTC
CATSRAKQGSGYTF
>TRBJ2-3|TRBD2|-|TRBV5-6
TGTGCCAGCAGCTTTTTGGCTAGCGGGAGCACAGATACGCAGTATTTT
CASSFLASGSTDTQYF
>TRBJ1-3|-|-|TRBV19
TGTGCCAGTAGTACCGGGAGATCTCTTGGAAACACCATATATTTT
CASSTGRSLGNTIYF
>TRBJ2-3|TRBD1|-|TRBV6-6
TGTGCCAGCAGTTCAAGGGACAGGGCGGGAGATACGCAGTATTTT
CASSSRDRAGDTQYF
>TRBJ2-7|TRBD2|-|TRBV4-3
TGCGCCAGCAGCCAATTAGCGGGAGGACCCTACGAGCAGTACTTC
CASSQLAGGPYEQYF
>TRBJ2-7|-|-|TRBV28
TGTGCCAGCAGTTTACAGGTCCCTCAAGACGAGCAGTACTTC
CASSLQVPQDEQYF
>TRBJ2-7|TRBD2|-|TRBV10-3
TGTGCCATCAGCCTCCATCAGGGAGGGACCAGCGAGCAGTACTTC
CAISLHQGGTSEQYF
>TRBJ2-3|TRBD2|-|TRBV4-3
TGCGCCAGCAGCCAAGGGACTAGCGGGAGGTCCGAAGATACGCAGTATTTT
CASSQGTSGRSEDTQYF
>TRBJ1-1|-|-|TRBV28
TGTGCCAGCAGGAACCAGGGTGAAGACACTGAAGCTTTCTTT
CASRNQGEDTEAFF
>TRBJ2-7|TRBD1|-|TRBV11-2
TGTGCCAGCAGCCCGCGAGCGCAGACAGGGGCGCCCTACGAGCAGTACTTC
CASSPRAQTGAPYEQYF
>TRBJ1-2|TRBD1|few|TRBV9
TGTGCCAGCAGCGCCGGGGACAGGAACTATGGCTACACCTTC
CASSAGDRNYGYTF
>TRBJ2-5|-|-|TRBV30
TGTGCCTGGAGTTACCAGCAAGAGACCCAGTACTTC
CAWSYQQETQYF
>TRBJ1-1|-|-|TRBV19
TGTGCCAGTAGTACAGGCACTTCGAACACTGAAGCTTTCTTT
CASSTGTSNTEAFF
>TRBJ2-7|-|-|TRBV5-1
TGCGCCAGCAGCTTAGGGCAGGGCGTCTACGAGCAGTACTTC
CASSLGQGVYEQYF
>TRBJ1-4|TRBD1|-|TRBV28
TGTGCCAGCAGTTATGACAGGGGAGGAGAAAAACTGTTTTTT
CASSYDRGGEKLFF
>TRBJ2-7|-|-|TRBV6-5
TGTGCCAGCAGTCCTTTAGGAGGGCGCTACGAGCAGTACTTC
CASSPLGGRYEQYF
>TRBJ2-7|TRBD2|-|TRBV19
TGTGCCAGTAGTAAGGCGGGGGGCTCCTACGAGCAGTACTTC
CASSKAGGSYEQYF
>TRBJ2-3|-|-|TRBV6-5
TGTGCCAGCAGTTACTTCGGAGGAACAGATACGCAGTATTTT
CASSYFGGTDTQYF
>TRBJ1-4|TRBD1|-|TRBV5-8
TGTGCCAGCAGCTTTCACAGGGGGTCTAATGAAAAACTGTTTTTT
CASSFHRGSNEKLFF
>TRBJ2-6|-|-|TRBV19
TGTGCCAGTACCCCGCTCGGAGAGGGATTCTCTGGGGCCAACGTCCTGACTTTC
CASTPLGEGFSGANVLTF
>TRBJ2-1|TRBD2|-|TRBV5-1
TGCGCCAGCAGCTTGGAAGCCAGCGGGAGGGTCAATGAGCAGTTCTTC
CASSLEASGRVNEQFF
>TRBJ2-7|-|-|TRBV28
TGTGCCAGCAGTTCGGGTCCCGCGGGGTTGAAGCAGTACTTC
CASSSGPAGLKQYF
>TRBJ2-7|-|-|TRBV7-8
TGTGCCAGCAGCTTAGGTTCCGGCGGGATCTACGAGCAGTACTTC
CASSLGSGGIYEQYF
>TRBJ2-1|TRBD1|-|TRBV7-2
TGTGCCAGCAGCGTCCAGACAGGGAGCTCCTACAATGAGCAGTTCTTC
CASSVQTGSSYNEQFF
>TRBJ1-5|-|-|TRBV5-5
TGTGCCAGCAGCTCGTGGTTGGAGTCCCATTTAAGCAATCAGCCCCAGCATTTT
CASSSWLESHLSNQPQHF
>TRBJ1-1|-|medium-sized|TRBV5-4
TGTGCCAGCAGCGCCACTGACACTGAAGCTTTCTTT
CASSATDTEAFF
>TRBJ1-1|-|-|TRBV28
TGTGCCAGCAGTTTATCGACAGGTGAAGCTTTCTTT
CASSLSTGEAFF
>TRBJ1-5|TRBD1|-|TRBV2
TGTGCCAGCAGTGAAGGGGACAGGGGGCGGCCCCAGCATTTT
CASSEGDRGRPQHF
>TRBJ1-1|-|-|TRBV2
TGTGCCAGCAGTGAAGCGCGGGGTTTAAACACTGAAGCTTTCTTT
CASSEARGLNTEAFF
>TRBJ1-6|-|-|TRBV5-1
TGCGCCAGCAGCTTTCGAGGAGAAGATAATTCACCCCTCCACTTT
CASSFRGEDNSPLHF
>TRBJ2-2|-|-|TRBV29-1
TGCAGCGTTGACAACGGACTACTGACCGGGGAGCTGTTTTTT
CSVDNGLLTGELFF
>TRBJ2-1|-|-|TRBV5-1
TGCGCCAGCAGCTTCCGCGAGCGGGCCACGGGGGAGCAGTTCTTC
CASSFRERATGEQFF
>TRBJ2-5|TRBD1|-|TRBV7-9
TGTGCCAGCAGCTTTGGAACAGGGGGTGGGGGCCAAGAGACCCAGTACTTC
CASSFGTGGGGQETQYF
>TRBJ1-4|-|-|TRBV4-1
TGCGCCAGCAGCCAAGATCTAAGGACAGACTCTAATGAAAAACTGTTTTTT
CASSQDLRTDSNEKLFF
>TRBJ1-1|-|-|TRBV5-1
TGCGCCAGCAGCTTGGAATCGAACTTCATGAACACTGAAGCTTTCTTT
CASSLESNFMNTEAFF
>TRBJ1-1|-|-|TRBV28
TGTGCCAGCAGCCACAGGACAGAGAACACTGAAGCTTTCTTT
CASSHRTENTEAFF
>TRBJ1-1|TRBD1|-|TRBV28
TGTGCCAGCAGTTTCCCCGGGACAGGGGGCACTGAAGCTTTCTTT
CASSFPGTGGTEAFF
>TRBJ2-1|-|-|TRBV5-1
TGCGCCAGCAGCTTGGTCTCTAGCCGCAATGAGCAGTTCTTC
CASSLVSSRNEQFF
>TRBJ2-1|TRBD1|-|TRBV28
TGTGCCAGTTCTACAGGGGGCACTGAGCAGTTCTTC
CASSTGGTEQFF
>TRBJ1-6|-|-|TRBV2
TGTGCCAGCAAATCCGGGAGCTCCTATAATTCACCCCTCCACTTT
CASKSGSSYNSPLHF
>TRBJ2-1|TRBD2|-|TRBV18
TGTGCCAGCTCACGAAGGGCGGGAGAAGGGCATGAGCAGTTCTTC
CASSRRAGEGHEQFF
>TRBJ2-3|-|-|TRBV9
TGTGCCAGCAGCGTAGCTACGGGAGATACGCAGTATTTT
CASSVATGDTQYF
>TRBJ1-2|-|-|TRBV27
TGTGCCAGCAGAGAAGGGAGGGGGTCGAGCTATGGCTACACCTTC
CASREGRGSSYGYTF